This TCR beta chain derives from a study of Graves' ophthalmopathy and Graves' hyperthyroidism. About the research overall: Hyperthyroidism is called stable when no ophthalmopathy develops within 18 months of follow-up.

Symptoms, serum thyroxine and TRAb, thyroid ultrasound, and orbital computed tomography formed the diagnostic basis. The CDR3 is 13 residues long. Germline loops: CDR1 SGHRS, CDR2 YFSETQ. V lost 3 bases and J lost 4, with 10 bases in between. For repertoire sequencing, the TCR beta CDR3 regions were amplified from RNA transcripts. RT-PCR with HTBI primers came first, then second-round multiplex PCR. A single record per CDR3 protein comes from TCRdb applying MiXCR to the multiplex PCR reads. The data contain around 1.1 million distinct CDR3 sequences, 35% to 40% of them singletons. This clonotype was seen repeatedly, ten times or more.

Sequenced sample: peripheral blood or thyroid tissue (not recorded which). The rearrangement links TRBV5-1 to TRBJ1-2; D is ambiguous. This TCR came from an adult man with Graves' hyperthyroidism. The CDR3 spells CASSYGTFYGYTF. Here the CDR3 DNA reads TGCGCCAGCAGCTACGGCACCTTCTATGGCTACACCTTC.